This TCR beta chain was sequenced in a study of OX40 agonist ivuxolimab in advanced cancers. Study overall: The study gave patients intravenous ivuxolimab at 0.01 to 10 mg/kg every 2 weeks. Partial responses were achieved by three patients, of whom one had hepatocellular carcinoma and two had cutaneous melanoma.

V lost 2 bases, J lost 0 bases, and 4 bases lay in between. The CDR3 length is 13 residues. Germline assignment: CDR1 SGHDN and CDR2 FVKESK. Repertoires were generated with immunoSEQ multiplex PCR, while TCRdb's copy carries only in-frame clones and drops some. Of approximately 58,000 clones detected, around 90% appear once; the ten largest clones hold 3.5%. The sample was CD4+ or CD8+ T cells sorted from blood, taken in a trial of the OX40 agonist ivuxolimab. This clonotype was obtained from an adult with an advanced solid tumor such as melanoma, head and neck, liver or kidney cancer. This chain uses TRBV14 with TRBJ1-1; D call uncertain. The CDR3 loop is CASSQTLNTEAFF. CDR3 nucleotide sequence: TGTGCCAGCAGCCAAACCCTGAACACTGAAGCTTTCTTT. Together with reference TRBV14 and TRBJ1-1, the CDR3 gives the full variable domain: EAGVTQFPSHSVIEKGQTVTLRCDPISGHDNLYWYRRVMGKEIKFLLHFVKESKQDESGMPNNRFLAERTGGTYSTLKVQPAELEDSGVYFCASSQTLNTEAFFGQGTRLTVV.